This passage covers 7 T cell receptor beta chains from one sample sequenced in a study of OX40 agonist ivuxolimab in advanced cancers. Using immunoSEQ multiplex PCR, the repertoire was profiled, and TCRdb retains in-frame clones only, with some absent. The sample consists of 70,000 to 95,000 clones, more than 85% of them appearing once. The source was CD4+ or CD8+ T cells sorted from blood, collected in a trial of the OX40 agonist ivuxolimab. These receptors were collected from an adult with an advanced solid tumor such as melanoma, head and neck, liver or kidney cancer.

This sequence joins TRBV5-4 and TRBJ2-1, with 10 bases that match TRBD2. V lost 2 bases to trimming and J lost 4 bases; unmatched junction nucleotides: 6. The germline V gene encodes CDR1 SGHNT and CDR2 YYREEE (reference sequence). The CDR3 extends over 16 amino acids. This CDR3 is CASSLAGLATYNEQFF. In DNA form, the CDR3 reads TGTGCCAGCAGCTTAGCGGGACTAGCGACATACAATGAGCAGTTCTTC. The variable domain in full, completed from reference TRBV5-4 and TRBJ2-1, reads ETGVTQSPTHLIKTRGQQVTLRCSSQSGHNTVSWYQQALGQGPQFIFQYYREEENGRGNFPPRFSGLQFPNYSSELNVNALELDDSALYLCASSLAGLATYNEQFFGPGTRLTVL.

The chain employs TRBV29-1 and TRBJ2-1, with D unresolved. Per the germline V gene, CDR1 is SQVTM and CDR2 is ANQGSEA. V lost 8 bases to trimming and J lost 10 bases, with 27 bases between them. The CDR3 length is 15 residues. In DNA form, the CDR3 reads TGCAGCCTTACTCGTCCCCCGGCAGGAGACGGGGAGCAGTTCTTC. Translation gives CSLTRPPAGDGEQFF.

V gene TRBV19 combines with J gene TRBJ2-2, with D possibly matching TRBD2 (7 bases). Germline V gene lookup returns CDR1 LNHDA and CDR2 SQIVND (reference sequence). Trimming pared 1 base from V and 4 bases from J, leaving 10 bases between. This CDR3 contains 15 residues. The CDR3 DNA sequence: TGTGCCAGTAGTATAGGAGGGGGGGTCACCGGGGAGCTGTTTTTT. This gives the protein CASSIGGGVTGELFF.

The CDR3 loop is CASRGASGSYEQYF. In DNA form, the CDR3 reads TGTGCCAGCAGAGGGGCTAGCGGTTCCTACGAGCAGTACTTC. The gene calls are TRBV11-3 and TRBJ2-7; 7 bases align to TRBD2. In germline, CDR1 is SGHNT, CDR2 YENEEA. This CDR3 has 14 amino acids. V was clipped by 6 bases and J by 1 base; unmatched bases: 6.

The rearrangement joins TRBV7-9 to TRBJ2-5; D gene ambiguous. Trimming pared 1 base from V and 5 bases from J, leaving 8 bases between. Germline V gives CDR1 SEHNR, CDR2 FQNEAQ (reference sequence). The CDR3 sequence is 13 residues long. CDR3 amino acids: CASSLGARETQYF. CDR3 bases: TGTGCCAGCAGCTTAGGGGCCCGGGAGACCCAGTACTTC.

The chain carries TRBV18 and TRBJ1-1; no firm D call. Germline V CDR1 and CDR2: KGHSH, LQKENI. Trimming left V 0 bases short and J 0 bases short, with 11 bases between. CDR3 size: 16 residues. Here the CDR3 DNA reads TGTGCCAGCTCACCACCGGGTCGGCGGATGAACACTGAAGCTTTCTTT. Protein: CASSPPGRRMNTEAFF.

The rearrangement links TRBV7-6 to TRBJ2-7, with TRBD2 as a possible D gene (5 bases). V was trimmed by 3 bases and J by 6 bases, leaving 12 bases between them. CDR3 size: 13 residues. Germline V lookup: CDR1 SGHVS, CDR2 FNYEAQ. CDR3: CASSFTSSGEQYF. The CDR3 DNA follows: TGTGCCAGCAGCTTTACTAGTTCGGGCGAGCAGTACTTC.